This T cell receptor (beta chain) was identified during a study of T cell responses to AZD1222 COVID-19 vaccine (dated by TCRdb to the early 2020s). Regarding the complete study: Because spike-specific TCR depth and breadth did not differ between the two schedules, AZD1222 recipients who got a second dose at roughly 4 weeks were pooled with those who got a second dose at roughly 12 weeks. TCR sequencing covered fewer than 250 trial participants: 207 given two doses of AZD1222 and about 26 given two doses of MenACWY control vaccine. Enrollment into the trials was organized by age into subgroups of 18-55, 56-69 and 70-plus years, and those subgroups contained approximately 160, 26 and 62 TCR-sequenced participants, respectively.

The CDR3 regions of human TCRbeta chains were analyzed by immunosequencing. Per the original workflow: TCRs in the repertoires were matched against a reference library of SARS-CoV-2-specific TCRs that had been generated with the MIRA antigen-specificity platform. Breadth was defined as the fraction of unique TCRs that were SARS-CoV-2-associated, and depth was defined as the fraction of total T cells that were SARS-CoV-2-associated. Using the MIRA data, every spike-specific TCR was mapped to the spike region that the TCR reacted to and assigned to either a CD4 or a CD8 class. Log10-transformed breadth and depth values were compared by one-way ANOVA with Sidak's multiple comparisons tests. TCRdb stores this immuneACCESS table with in-frame sequences only. Part of the clones is absent; in the studies checked, under half of the shortfall reflects unresolved V genes, and no reason is known for the rest. Clone size and the V and J calls come from that table; the DNA yielded D and trimming. For this sample the table gives 150,000 or so clones, of which around 92% were detected only once. The ten top clones hold over 1.3% of the sample.

The V and J ends are trimmed by 3 bases and 5 bases, leaving 3 bases between them. Measured from the cysteine to the phenylalanine, the CDR3 is 11 residues long. The only DNA kept is the CDR3, 33 bases in frame from the first base. From the germline V gene, CDR1 is SNHLY and CDR2 is FYNNEI. Explained via the paper, the time point label denotes: baseline before first vaccination. Samples from vaccinated people were obtained from the UK trials COV001 and COV002, which included a single-blind randomized controlled phase 2/3 trial of AZD1222 (ChAdOx1 nCoV-19) in healthy adults. For TCRbeta chain sequencing, PBMC samples were collected from trial participants at day 0 and at day 28 after the second dose. What the work shows at the level of the full study, not this receptor alone: Participants were mostly white British, with more females than males. The authors suggested clonal diversity may have been underestimated. Reportedly, almost half of the unique spike-specific TCRs recognized epitopes lying outside the regions that are mutated in the B.1.351 and B.1.1.7 variants. Because no day 14 peak-response samples were available, the repertoires could be characterized only after the peak T cell response. After two AZD1222 doses, spike-specific TCR breadth and depth were significantly higher than at day 0 and than in MenACWY recipients. The 56-69-year group was small, and its depth increase did not reach significance, likely because of low power. CD4 TCRs associated with the vaccine covered the entire spike protein, and the dominant responses were in regions 160-218 and 743-854. Only five to seven AZD1222 recipients were SARS-CoV-2 seropositive at baseline, limiting conclusions about previously exposed vaccinees.

Comment on this clone: The antigen it recognizes is unknown. Per-base quality was not reported, and no clone a single base away is much larger than it.

The chain joins TRBV2 to TRBJ2-3, with no confident D gene call. The origin of this receptor is an adult in good health. The sequenced sample was peripheral blood, obtained on day 0 of AZD1222 vaccination. This receptor has the CDR3 CASSEGDTQYF. The DNA sequence is given as TGTGCCAGCAGTGAGGGAGATACGCAGTATTTT. The entire variable domain, with the stretches around the CDR3 drawn from the reference TRBV2 and TRBJ2-3 proteins, is EPEVTQTPSHQVTQMGQEVILRCVPISNHLYFYWYRQILGQKVEFLVSFYNNEISEKSEIFDDQFSVERPDGSNFTLKIRSTKLEDSAMYFCASSEGDTQYFGPGTRLTVL.